The rows below give T cell receptor beta chains drawn from one sample of a study of graft-versus-host responses after intestinal transplantation. These TCRs' antigens remain unknown. Measured with immunoSEQ multiplex PCR; TCRdb has only the in-frame clones, and not every one. In the table there are around 90,000 clones, about 93% of which are singletons. The sequencing used unstimulated CD8+ T cells sorted from spleen or lymph node cells, collected before intestinal transplant. Source of these receptors: a human donor who received an intestinal transplant. Each CDR3 is given with its conserved first and last residue. The D gene is left open where the match is weak. Only part of the rows carry a size: once, few, many, or a class if the clone is expanded.

>TRBJ2-5|TRBV7-9|NA|NA|13
CAKGVRGQETQYF
TGTGCCAAGGGGGTTAGGGGGCAAGAGACCCAGTACTTC
>TRBJ2-3|TRBV30|TRBD1|NA|15
CAWSGDRGVADTQYF
TGTGCCTGGAGTGGGGACAGGGGCGTAGCAGATACGCAGTATTTT
>TRBJ1-1|TRBV4-2|TRBD1|NA|14
CASSRGQMNTEAFF
TGTGCCAGCAGCCGGGGACAGATGAACACTGAAGCTTTCTTT
>TRBJ2-1|TRBV5-6|NA|NA|12
CASSFGSNEQFF
TGTGCCAGCAGCTTCGGTTCGAATGAGCAGTTCTTC
>TRBJ2-5|TRBV5-1|TRBD1|NA|14
CASSSGTVQETQYF
TGCGCCAGCAGCTCCGGGACAGTCCAAGAGACCCAGTACTTC
>TRBJ2-7|TRBV20-1|NA|NA|10
CSARLYEQYF
TGCAGTGCTAGATTATACGAGCAGTACTTC
>TRBJ2-1|TRBV2|TRBD2|NA|16
CASSVIRLAGADEQFF
TGTGCCAGCAGTGTAATTCGACTAGCGGGAGCGGATGAGCAGTTCTTC
>TRBJ1-2|TRBV5-6|NA|NA|16
CASSLLAGGVDYGYTF
TGTGCCAGCAGCTTGCTAGCCGGGGGGGTCGACTATGGCTACACCTTC
>TRBJ2-1|TRBV27|TRBD2|NA|16
CASSLPPGLAGGEQFF
TGTGCCAGCAGTTTGCCACCGGGACTAGCGGGAGGTGAGCAGTTCTTC
>TRBJ2-1|TRBV4-1|TRBD2|NA|16
CASSLFSGTSGNEQFF
TGCGCCAGCAGCCTCTTCTCCGGGACTAGCGGGAATGAGCAGTTCTTC
>TRBJ2-7|TRBV19|TRBD2|once|15
CASSIFSGSSYEQYF
TGTGCCAGTAGTATTTTCAGCGGGAGCTCCTACGAGCAGTACTTC
>TRBJ1-1|TRBV29-1|TRBD1|NA|15
CSVFWDRGYWTEAFF
TGCAGCGTCTTTTGGGACAGGGGTTATTGGACTGAAGCTTTCTTT
>TRBJ2-7|TRBV4-1|TRBD2|NA|17
CASSQSIAGVVPYEQYF
TGCGCCAGCAGCCAAAGTATAGCGGGAGTAGTCCCCTACGAGCAGTACTTC
>TRBJ1-4|TRBV28|TRBD1|NA|18
CASSVGQGGSAVNEKLFF
TGTGCCAGCAGTGTCGGACAGGGAGGTTCGGCAGTTAATGAAAAACTGTTTTTT
>TRBJ2-7|TRBV6-1|TRBD1|NA|14
CASKSGQGLYEQYF
TGTGCCAGCAAGAGCGGACAGGGACTCTACGAGCAGTACTTC
>TRBJ2-7|TRBV19|TRBD2|NA|16
CASSIDLLAPHPEQYF
TGTGCCAGTAGTATAGACTTACTAGCGCCTCACCCAGAGCAGTACTTC
>TRBJ2-3|TRBV5-6|TRBD1|NA|18
CASSPAPGTGWSTDTQYF
TGTGCCAGCAGCCCAGCCCCCGGGACAGGGTGGAGCACAGATACGCAGTATTTT
>TRBJ2-1|TRBV9|NA|once|14
CASSWAAGTDEQFF
TGTGCCAGCAGCTGGGCAGCCGGAACGGATGAGCAGTTCTTC
>TRBJ2-7|TRBV4-1|NA|NA|13
CASSIGNSYEQYF
TGCGCCAGCAGCATTGGCAACTCCTACGAGCAGTACTTC
>TRBJ2-4|TRBV6-5|NA|once|15
CASKKFPLAKNIQYF
TGTGCCAGCAAAAAATTCCCGTTAGCCAAAAACATTCAGTACTTC
>TRBJ2-1|TRBV2|NA|NA|14
CASSEMRPGNEQFF
TGTGCCAGCAGTGAAATGCGGCCCGGAAATGAGCAGTTCTTC
>TRBJ2-7|TRBV4-1|NA|once|16
CASSQDRVSQPYEQYF
TGCGCCAGCAGCCAAGATCGGGTGTCCCAGCCCTACGAGCAGTACTTC
>TRBJ2-2|TRBV2|NA|NA|14
CASSDWQGTGELFF
TGTGCCAGCAGTGATTGGCAGGGTACCGGGGAGCTGTTTTTT
>TRBJ2-7|TRBV14|TRBD1|NA|16
CASSQERVDREYEQYF
TGTGCCAGCAGCCAAGAAAGGGTAGACAGGGAGTACGAGCAGTACTTC
>TRBJ2-7|TRBV9|NA|NA|13
CASSVATGYEQYF
TGTGCCAGCAGCGTAGCCACAGGGTACGAGCAGTACTTC
>TRBJ2-7|TRBV4-1|TRBD2|NA|16
CASSPKTSGTYYEQYF
TGCGCCAGCAGCCCTAAGACTAGCGGGACATACTACGAGCAGTACTTC
>TRBJ2-7|TRBV5-6|NA|NA|13
CASTATGFNEQYF
TGTGCCAGCACGGCGACAGGATTCAACGAGCAGTACTTC
>TRBJ2-1|TRBV2|TRBD2|NA|15
CATALLAGGRNEQFF
TGTGCCACAGCCCTCCTAGCGGGAGGGAGGAATGAGCAGTTCTTC
>TRBJ1-1|TRBV6-5|NA|once|15
CASSLGVEMNTEAFF
TGTGCCAGCAGTTTAGGGGTCGAGATGAACACTGAAGCTTTCTTT
>TRBJ2-3|TRBV13|NA|once|16
CASSQSDSGRADTQYF
TGTGCCAGCAGCCAGTCCGATAGTGGGCGGGCAGATACGCAGTATTTT
>TRBJ2-1|TRBV19|TRBD2|NA|13
CASSINGGDEQFF
TGTGCCAGTAGTATCAACGGGGGGGATGAGCAGTTCTTC
>TRBJ2-3|TRBV5-1|NA|NA|13
CASSWMGADTQYF
TGCGCCAGCAGCTGGATGGGAGCAGATACGCAGTATTTT